These 19 T cell receptor beta chains share one sample of origin, sequenced in a study of cytomegalovirus exposure and HLA in healthy donors. Primers for the PCR totalled 60 Vbeta and 13 Jbeta. Using immunoSEQ multiplex PCR, the repertoire was profiled, and TCRdb retains in-frame clones only, with some absent. The sample lists approximately 110,000 clones, 77% occurring once. The sequencing input was PBMCs. These receptors all stem from a human donor in good health.

The chain has TRBV7-2 and TRBJ1-3, with TRBD1 matching over 10 bases. The V and J ends lost 5 bases and 7 bases, in that order; junction bases with no gene match: 8. Germline CDR1 reads SGHTA; CDR2 reads FQGNSA. The length of the CDR3 is 15 residues. In nucleotides, the CDR3 is TGTGCCAGCAGCCCTCGTCTGGGACAGGGGAACACCATATATTTT. Its protein is CASSPRLGQGNTIYF.

On this clone: One junction end does not reproduce the germline sequence, and a read error may be involved. V gene TRBV6-5 combines with J gene TRBJ1-5; no reliable D call. Germline CDR1 reads MNHEY; CDR2 reads SVGAGI. The CDR3 consists of 14 residues. CDR3 nucleotides: TGTGCCATCAGTGAGTCGTATAGCAATCAGCCCCAGCATTTT. Its translation: CAISESYSNQPQHF.

V gene TRBV28 combines with J gene TRBJ2-7; the D gene is possibly TRBD1 (6 bases). The CDR3 spans 13 residues. Germline CDR1 reads MDHEN; CDR2 reads SYDVKM. With 2 bases removed from V and 4 bases from J, the gap between germline ends came to 9 bases. For the CDR3, the DNA is TGTGCCAGCAGTTTACGTACAGGGTACGAGCAGTACTTC. Its protein is CASSLRTGYEQYF.

This rearrangement joins TRBV27 to TRBJ2-1, with TRBD2 matching over 9 bases. This CDR3 contains 14 residues. J lost 10 bases, V lost 6 bases, and 10 bases had no gene match. From germline, CDR1 is MNHEY and CDR2 SMNVEV (reference sequence). CDR3 amino acids: CASRLLLAGAEQFF. The CDR3, as DNA: TGTGCCAGCAGATTACTGTTAGCGGGAGCGGAGCAGTTCTTC.

The chain couples TRBV19 to TRBJ2-1; D is unresolved. From germline, CDR1 is LNHDA and CDR2 SQIVND (reference sequence). V was cut by 1 base and J by 2 bases, with 9 bases left in between. The CDR3 extends over 15 amino acids. CDR3 region: CASSIAQSTYNEQFF. The CDR3 nucleotides are TGTGCCAGTAGTATAGCCCAATCTACCTACAATGAGCAGTTCTTC. Using reference TRBV19 and TRBJ2-1 for the parts outside the CDR3, the full variable domain is DGGITQSPKYLFRKEGQNVTLSCEQNLNHDAMYWYRQDPGQGLRLIYYSQIVNDFQKGDIAEGYSVSREKKESFPLTVTSAQKNPTAFYLCASSIAQSTYNEQFFGPGTRLTVL.

The chain joins TRBV30 to TRBJ1-4; TRBD1 matches 8 bases. Germline trimming cut 3 bases from V and 10 bases from J; bases unmatched to any gene: 4. This CDR3 contains 12 residues. Looked up from germline, CDR1 is GTSNPN and CDR2 is SVGIG (reference sequence). CDR3 amino acids: CAWSVTGGKLFF. DNA for the CDR3: TGTGCCTGGAGCGTTACAGGGGGAAAACTGTTTTTT.

J is TRBJ2-2 and V is TRBV30, with D perhaps TRBD2 (6 bases). The germline V and J ends were trimmed by 5 bases and 1 base, with 11 bases remaining between them. Germline CDR1 is GTSNPN and CDR2 is SVGIG (reference sequence). The CDR3 spans 14 residues. Here the CDR3 reads CAWRGTGNTGELFF. The CDR3 bases are TGTGCCTGGCGCGGGACCGGGAACACCGGGGAGCTGTTTTTT.

The chain employs TRBV10-1 and TRBJ2-1, with 7 bases fitting TRBD1. This CDR3 has 16 residues. Germline CDR1 reads WNHNN; CDR2 reads SYGVQD (reference sequence). Trimming took 4 bases from V and 7 from J; bases not matched to a gene: 13. The CDR3 loop is CASSGAGTADRNEQFF. In DNA form, the CDR3 reads TGCGCCAGCAGTGGAGCCGGGACAGCGGATCGAAATGAGCAGTTCTTC.

The rearrangement joins TRBV7-8 to TRBJ2-5; TRBD2 agrees at 14 bases. Germline lookup yields CDR1 SGHVS and CDR2 FQNEAQ. This CDR3 is 19 amino acids long. V trimming: 4 bases; J trimming: 1 base; junction bases outside the gene matches: 11. The CDR3 reads CASSSEPGLAGESQETQYF. DNA for the CDR3: TGTGCCAGCAGCTCAGAACCGGGACTAGCGGGAGAATCCCAAGAGACCCAGTACTTC. The variable domain in full, completed from reference TRBV7-8 and TRBJ2-5, reads GAGVSQSPRYKVAKRGQDVALRCDPISGHVSLFWYQQALGQGPEFLTYFQNEAQLDKSGLPSDRFFAERPEGSVSTLKIQRTQQEDSAVYLCASSSEPGLAGESQETQYFGPGTRLLVL.

The rearrangement joins TRBV7-2 to TRBJ2-2; 11 bases fit TRBD2. The germline V gene has CDR1 SGHTA and CDR2 FQGNSA. This CDR3 comprises 16 residues. V shed 5 bases, J shed 4 bases, and the junction held 6 bases outside the gene matches. In DNA, the CDR3 is TGTGCCAGCAGCCCCCTTAGCGGGAGGGCCACCGGGGAGCTGTTTTTT. Translating gives CASSPLSGRATGELFF. The full variable domain, in which reference TRBV7-2 and TRBJ2-2 provide the parts outside the CDR3, is GAGVSQSPSNKVTEKGKDVELRCDPISGHTALYWYRQSLGQGLEFLIYFQGNSAPDKSGLPSDRFSAERTGGSVSTLTIQRTQQEDSAVYLCASSPLSGRATGELFFGEGSRLTVL.

This clone was found a few times. The V gene is TRBV5-1, the J gene TRBJ2-1, with 15 bases that match TRBD2. The CDR3 length is 16 residues. CDR1 is SGHRS, CDR2 YFSETQ, per germline. V lost 4 bases, J lost 8 bases, and 7 bases stayed unmatched. For the CDR3, the DNA is TGCGCCAGCAGCCGGACTAGCGGGAGGGCCGTTGATGAGCAGTTCTTC. Its translation: CASSRTSGRAVDEQFF.

The genes are TRBV29-1 and TRBJ2-7; 8 bases fit TRBD1. The CDR3 runs 12 residues. Germline CDR1 is SQVTM and CDR2 is ANQGSEA. V shed 6 bases, J shed 2 bases, and the junction held 3 bases outside the gene matches. The CDR3: CSVMTGAYEQYF. The CDR3 DNA reads TGCAGCGTGATGACAGGGGCCTACGAGCAGTACTTC.

This clone was found a few times. This chain links TRBV4-3 with TRBJ1-1, with D possibly TRBD1 on 5 matching bases. There are 13 residues in the CDR3. Trimming stripped 4 bases from V and 0 bases from J, with 6 bases between. Germline V gene sequence: CDR1 LGHNA, CDR2 YSLEER. The CDR3 spells CASSLQVNTEAFF. In DNA, the CDR3 is TGCGCCAGCAGCCTACAGGTGAACACTGAAGCTTTCTTT.

J is TRBJ2-2 and V is TRBV25-1, with 10 bases identical to TRBD2. The J segment lost 4 bases and the V segment lost 3 bases, leaving 8 bases of the junction unmatched. The CDR3 covers 17 residues. Germline V gene sequence: CDR1 MGHDK, CDR2 SYGVNS. CDR3 nucleotide sequence: TGTGCCAGCAGTGACGGGCTAGCGGGAGTTCGCACCGGGGAGCTGTTTTTT. This encodes CASSDGLAGVRTGELFF.

The rearrangement uses TRBV30 and TRBJ2-6, with a weak D call TRBD2 (6 bases). V was cut by 0 bases and J by 4 bases, with 10 bases left in between. Germline V gives CDR1 GTSNPN, CDR2 SVGIG (reference sequence). The CDR3 spans 15 residues. CDR3 sequence reads: CAWSVGLAGANVLTF. DNA for the CDR3: TGTGCCTGGAGTGTAGGTCTAGCGGGGGCCAACGTCCTGACTTTC.

The V and J genes are TRBV7-9 and TRBJ2-1; TRBD1 agrees at 7 bases. This CDR3 is built from 17 residues. V gave up 2 bases and J gave up 7 bases; unmatched junction bases: 14. Looked up from germline, CDR1 is SEHNR and CDR2 is FQNEAQ (reference sequence). Here the CDR3 DNA reads TGTGCCAGCAGCTTACCGCCGACAGGGTTAGGAGGTAATGAGCAGTTCTTC. Translating it yields CASSLPPTGLGGNEQFF.

The CDR3 here is CASSVGRPWTSGANTGELFF. CDR3 coding DNA: TGTGCCAGCAGCGTTGGAAGACCTTGGACTAGCGGGGCGAACACCGGGGAGCTGTTTTTT. This sequence joins TRBV9 and TRBJ2-2; 12 nucleotides line up with TRBD2. This CDR3 has 20 residues. CDR1 is SGDLS, CDR2 YYNGEE, per germline. V shed 2 bases and J 0 bases; nucleotides not matched to a gene: 11.

The rearrangement joins TRBV7-9 to TRBJ1-4, with D unresolved. This CDR3 region has 15 residues. Germline CDR1 reads SEHNR; CDR2 reads FQNEAQ (reference sequence). V shed 5 bases and J shed 0 bases, with 10 bases lying between them. CDR3 sequence (DNA): TGTGCCAGCAGCAGCCAGGATACAACTAATGAAAAACTGTTTTTT. Its translation: CASSSQDTTNEKLFF.

This sequence joins TRBV19 and TRBJ2-7; a possible D gene is TRBD1 (7 bases). Germline assignment: CDR1 LNHDA and CDR2 SQIVND (reference sequence). Trimming stripped 5 bases from V and 0 bases from J, with 11 bases between. This CDR3 comprises 14 residues. As DNA, the CDR3 is TGTGCCAGTAGTTGGCGGGACAGCTCCTACGAGCAGTACTTC. Protein sequence: CASSWRDSSYEQYF.